The T cell receptor beta chain under discussion was sequenced for a study of molecular identifiers for immune sequencing clone quantification. Study-level results: Clones that had above 20 RNA copies took up over 98% of effector molecules but under 1% in naive cells.

Sorted cells numbering about 19,000 to 1,000,000, with 10%, 30% or 50% RNA, yielded the naive CD8 libraries. Sorting was used to obtain naive CD8 T cells (CD8+CD4-CCR7+CD45RA+). CDR1 is MDHEN, CDR2 SYDVKM, per germline. The ends were cut back, 2 bases at V and 6 bases at J, with 14 bases in the middle. There are 15 residues in the CDR3. TCRdb called the PCR reads again in MiXCR, with one record for every CDR3 protein. Of around 460,000 distinct CDR3 sequences listed, 25% are singletons. Points on this clonotype: Its antigen is not known.

The source is a human donor in good health. Some libraries in this study had Jurkat cell RNA spiked in. The sequenced material came from naive CD8+ T cells from blood, with Jurkat cell RNA spiked in. Subset specified: FACS-sorted CD8+CD4-CCR7+CD45RA+ naive T cells. V and J are TRBV28 and TRBJ1-5; TRBD1 might be the D (5 bases). The CDR3 region has the DNA TGTGCCAGCAGTTTAATGGGCGGGGACGGTCAGCCCCAGCATTTT. Protein: CASSLMGGDGQPQHF. Supplemented by reference TRBV28 and TRBJ1-5, the full variable domain reads DVKVTQSSRYLVKRTGEKVFLECVQDMDHENMFWYRQDPGLGLRLIYFSYDVKMKEKGDIPEGYSVSREKKERFSLILESASTNQTSMYLCASSLMGGDGQPQHFGDGTRLSIL.